The 14 T cell receptor beta chains below come from one sample, sequenced in a study of blood T cell repertoires in COVID-19. The data were produced by immunoSEQ multiplex PCR, yet TCRdb's version contains in-frame clones alone and is incomplete. The sample records 50,000 to 75,000 clones, 92% being singletons. Sequenced sample: peripheral blood. The receptors were gathered from a man aged 50-59 years with active COVID-19.

This chain joins TRBV28 and TRBJ2-5; TRBD2 matches 8 bases. This CDR3 region has 18 residues. Germline V lookup: CDR1 MDHEN, CDR2 SYDVKM. Losses at the gene ends were 5 bases for V and 1 base for J; bases not matched to a gene: 15. CDR3 coding DNA: TGTGCCAGCAGTCAACCCCCCGGAACAGGGACTAGCCAAGAGACCCAGTACTTC. Translated: CASSQPPGTGTSQETQYF.

V usage is TRBV12-5 and J usage is TRBJ2-5, with D unresolved. CDR1 and CDR2 (germline): LGHNT, FRNRAP. The V gene lost 0 bases and the J gene lost 7 bases, with 9 bases spanning the gap. The CDR3 runs to 13 residues. CDR3 amino acids: CASGLVPPGTQYF. The DNA for the CDR3 is TGTGCTAGTGGTTTGGTTCCCCCGGGGACCCAGTACTTC.

The V and J genes are TRBV18 and TRBJ2-7; 12 bases are shared with TRBD2. This CDR3 contains 16 residues. After removal of 3 bases from V and 0 bases from J, the junction contained 3 bases not matched to a gene. Germline CDR1 reads KGHSH; CDR2 reads LQKENI. The CDR3 loop is CASSPRTSGTSYEQYF. CDR3 nucleotide sequence: TGTGCCAGCTCACCTCGGACTAGCGGGACCTCCTACGAGCAGTACTTC.

V gene TRBV4-1 combines with J gene TRBJ1-2; unclear D gene. Trimming stripped 4 bases from V and 4 bases from J, with 13 bases between. The CDR3 runs 14 residues. Germline V gives CDR1 MGHRA, CDR2 YSYEKL. CDR3 nucleotide sequence: TGCGCCAGCAGCCCGTATTTGCGGGGCTATGGCTACACCTTC. Protein sequence: CASSPYLRGYGYTF.

The chain employs TRBV11-3 and TRBJ2-2; D remains unclear. This CDR3 is 12 amino acids long. The V gene's germline CDR1 is SGHNT and CDR2 YENEEA. Trimming removed 5 bases from V and 6 bases from J, with 7 bases in between. The CDR3 DNA is TGTGCCAGCAGCCGGTCGTCCGGGGAGCTGTTTTTT. The encoded protein is CASSRSSGELFF.

The chain couples TRBV7-9 to TRBJ2-7; TRBD2 agrees at 10 bases. The CDR3 totals 17 residues. J lost 3 bases, V lost 1 base, and 9 bases had no gene match. Germline CDR1 is SEHNR and CDR2 is FQNEAQ (reference sequence). CDR3 residues: CASSLGFQRGGLYEQYF. In DNA form, the CDR3 reads TGTGCCAGCAGCTTAGGGTTTCAGCGGGGGGGCCTCTACGAGCAGTACTTC.

This clone was observed once. This chain connects TRBV2 to TRBJ2-7; 12 nucleotides align to TRBD2. V lost 7 bases, J lost 5 bases, and 3 bases stayed unmatched. The germline V gene has CDR1 SNHLY and CDR2 FYNNEI. CDR3 size: 13 residues. CDR3 bases: TGTGCCAGCAAGACTAGCGGGAGTGACGAGCAGTACTTC. Its translation is CASKTSGSDEQYF.

The rearrangement uses TRBV5-1 and TRBJ2-7; 8 nucleotides match TRBD1. Germline V gene lookup returns CDR1 SGHRS and CDR2 YFSETQ. The CDR3 runs to 16 residues. J lost 3 bases, V lost 0 bases, and 8 bases had no gene match. The CDR3, as DNA: TGCGCCAGCAGCTTGGTACCACAGGGGGTAAGCTACGAGCAGTACTTC. Its protein is CASSLVPQGVSYEQYF.

This clone was seen a handful of times. The chain is built from TRBV2 and TRBJ2-2; possibly TRBD2 for D (6 bases). Deletions cut 6 bases from V and 6 bases from J, with 17 bases between. The CDR3 length is 15 residues. Germline V gene sequence: CDR1 SNHLY, CDR2 FYNNEI. The CDR3 bases are TGTGCCAGCAGGCCCTCCTGGGAGGCCCCCGGGGAGCTGTTTTTT. Its protein product is CASRPSWEAPGELFF.

This clone is classed as medium-sized (0.01 to 0.1%). The chain carries TRBV6-2 or TRBV6-3 and TRBJ1-1; D is uncertain. The CDR3 is made up of 16 amino acids. The V gene's germline CDR1 is MNHEY and CDR2 SVGEGT. V lost 0 bases, J lost 3 bases, and 14 bases lay in between. The DNA of the CDR3 is TGTGCCAGCAGTTACTCGACGCGAGGCGTGTACACTGAAGCTTTCTTT. It codes for CASSYSTRGVYTEAFF.

V gene TRBV18 combines with J gene TRBJ2-6; the D gene is possibly TRBD1 (6 bases). CDR1 and CDR2 (germline): KGHSH, LQKENI. The CDR3 loop spans 19 amino acids. V was cut by 0 bases and J by 3 bases, with 18 bases left in between. CDR3 bases: TGTGCCAGCTCACCACCCGGTAAGCCAGGGGCTTATGGGGCCAACGTCCTGACTTTC. Translation gives CASSPPGKPGAYGANVLTF.

The V and J genes are TRBV24-1 and TRBJ1-6; the D gene is possibly TRBD1 (6 bases). The V gene's germline CDR1 is KGHDR and CDR2 SFDVKD. The CDR3 runs 13 residues. Here the CDR3 DNA reads TGTGCGGTGGGGGCCGCTGGGGGCTCACCCCTCCACTTT. Translated: CAVGAAGGSPLHF.

The chain recombines TRBV7-8 with TRBJ1-5; no clear D. This CDR3 is built from 14 residues. V was cut by 2 bases and J by 5 bases, with 10 bases left in between. The V gene's germline CDR1 is SGHVS and CDR2 FQNEAQ. CDR3 loop: CASSLSRRDQPQHF. The CDR3 coding sequence is TGTGCCAGCAGCTTAAGCCGAAGAGATCAGCCCCAGCATTTT.

The rearrangement joins TRBV7-6 to TRBJ2-7; D gene ambiguous. Trimming pared 5 bases from V and 1 base from J, leaving 21 bases between. The CDR3 is 17 amino acids. Germline CDR1 reads SGHVS; CDR2 reads FNYEAQ. The CDR3 DNA is TGTGCCAGCAGCACCGATCTTTCCTGGCTAGATTCCTACGAGCAGTACTTC. Protein product: CASSTDLSWLDSYEQYF.